These 9 T cell receptor beta chains were sequenced from one sample in a study of blood T cells in healthy people across ages. A second PCR, run for about 7 to 11 cycles, used a sample-barcoded 5' primer plus a J-beta primer mix. Via MiXCR, TCRdb re-called the 5' RACE reads, giving one row per CDR3 protein. Of about 760,000 distinct CDR3 sequences listed, roughly 25% are singletons. This sample was shared with a second study, whose subject was T cells of mothers and their children.

The sequenced sample was blood. The receptors derive from a boy aged 10-17 years in good health.

The V gene is TRBV10-3, the J gene TRBJ2-7; 7 bases fit TRBD2. This CDR3 has 13 residues. Trimming removed 2 bases from V and 4 bases from J; junction bases left unmatched: 2. CDR1 ENHRY and CDR2 SYGVKD come from the germline V gene. The DNA for the CDR3 is TGTGCCATCAGTGAGGGGGGGGGTTACGAGCAGTACTTC. Its translation is CAISEGGGYEQYF.

The CDR3: CASSEGADAGELFF. DNA of the CDR3: TGTGCCAGCAGTGAGGGCGCCGACGCCGGGGAGCTGTTTTTT. The rearrangement uses TRBV12-3 or TRBV12-4 and TRBJ2-2; a weak D match, TRBD2 (5 bases). This CDR3 region has 14 residues. V was cut by 5 bases and J by 6 bases, with 13 bases left in between.

This clonotype was detected a few times. The chain uses TRBV29-1 and TRBJ1-2, with a weak D call TRBD1 (6 bases). The CDR3 covers 14 residues. V was cut by 2 bases and J by 4 bases, with 14 bases left in between. The germline gives CDR1 SQVTM, CDR2 ANQGSEA. Here the CDR3 reads CSVEQPGQPYGYTF. CDR3 sequence (DNA): TGCAGCGTTGAACAGCCCGGACAGCCCTATGGCTACACCTTC.

V and J are TRBV5-1 and TRBJ1-2, with 7 positions matching TRBD1. CDR1 and CDR2 from the germline V gene are SGHRS and YFSETQ. Trimming cost V 4 bases and J 8 bases; bases outside gene matches: 8. The CDR3 is 13 residues long. CDR3 nucleotide sequence: TGCGCCAGCAGCCAGGGGGGAACGAGGGGCTACACCTTC. Amino acid sequence: CASSQGGTRGYTF.

The chain couples TRBV12-3 or TRBV12-4 to TRBJ1-3; D ambiguous. V was trimmed by 6 bases and J by 1 base, leaving 16 bases between them. The CDR3 has 16 residues. The CDR3: CASSPTFGGSGNTIYF. The CDR3 coding sequence is TGTGCCAGCAGCCCGACTTTCGGAGGGTCTGGAAACACCATATATTTT.

The V gene is TRBV7-6, the J gene TRBJ2-5; 11 bases are a match to TRBD1. Gene TRBJ2-7 matches the end of the DNA better, so the J call may be wrong. The CDR3 has 17 residues. Germline lookup yields CDR1 SGHVS and CDR2 FNYEAQ. The CDR3 sequence is CASSLDPPGQGASEQYF. The CDR3 bases are TGTGCCAGCAGCTTAGATCCCCCAGGACAGGGGGCCAGCGAGCAGTACTTC.

This clonotype was seen a handful of times. The rearrangement uses TRBV2 and TRBJ2-1; D possibly corresponds to TRBD1 (6 bases). V shed 2 bases and J shed 11 bases, with 13 bases lying between them. The CDR3 has 13 amino acids. Germline values: CDR1 SNHLY, CDR2 FYNNEI. CDR3 in amino acids: CASSEISQGKQFF. CDR3 coding DNA: TGTGCCAGCAGTGAAATAAGTCAGGGGAAGCAGTTCTTC.

This chain uses TRBV4-1 with TRBJ2-2; D may be TRBD1 (6 bases). With 0 bases removed from V and 5 bases from J, the gap between germline ends came to 10 bases. CDR3 length: 15 residues. CDR1 is MGHRA, CDR2 YSYEKL, per germline. The CDR3 DNA follows: TGCGCCAGCAGCCAAGATCCACAGGGAACCGGGGAGCTGTTTTTT. Its translation: CASSQDPQGTGELFF.

The rearrangement uses TRBV5-1 and TRBJ2-5, with D tentatively TRBD1 (6 bases). The CDR3 covers 15 residues. In germline, CDR1 is SGHRS, CDR2 YFSETQ. The germline V and J ends were trimmed by 0 bases and 1 base, with 10 bases remaining between them. CDR3 bases: TGCGCCAGCAGCTTGGGCGGACAGACCCAAGAGACCCAGTACTTC. Residues: CASSLGGQTQETQYF. Filled out from reference TRBV5-1 and TRBJ2-5, the complete variable domain reads KAGVTQTPRYLIKTRGQQVTLSCSPISGHRSVSWYQQTPGQGLQFLFEYFSETQRNKGNFPGRFSGRQFSNSRSEMNVSTLELGDSALYLCASSLGGQTQETQYFGPGTRLLVL.